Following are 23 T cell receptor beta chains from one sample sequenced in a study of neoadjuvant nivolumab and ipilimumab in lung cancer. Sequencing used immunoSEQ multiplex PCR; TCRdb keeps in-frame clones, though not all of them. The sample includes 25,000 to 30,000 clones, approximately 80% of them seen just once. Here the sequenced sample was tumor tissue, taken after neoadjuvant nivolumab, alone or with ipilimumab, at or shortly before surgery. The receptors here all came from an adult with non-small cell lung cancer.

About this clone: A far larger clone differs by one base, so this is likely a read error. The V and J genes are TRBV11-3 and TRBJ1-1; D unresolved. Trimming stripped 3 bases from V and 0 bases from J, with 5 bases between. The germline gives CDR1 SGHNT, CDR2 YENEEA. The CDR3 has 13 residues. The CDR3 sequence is CASSLELNTEAFF. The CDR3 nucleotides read TGTGCCAGCAGCTTGGAGCTGAACACTGAAGCTTTCTTT.

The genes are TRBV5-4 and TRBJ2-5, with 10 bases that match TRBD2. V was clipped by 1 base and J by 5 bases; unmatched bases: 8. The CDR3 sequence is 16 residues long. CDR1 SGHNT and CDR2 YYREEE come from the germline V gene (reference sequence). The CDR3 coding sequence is TGTGCCAGCAGCTTGCCGCTAGCGGGGGTCAGGGAGACCCAGTACTTC. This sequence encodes CASSLPLAGVRETQYF.

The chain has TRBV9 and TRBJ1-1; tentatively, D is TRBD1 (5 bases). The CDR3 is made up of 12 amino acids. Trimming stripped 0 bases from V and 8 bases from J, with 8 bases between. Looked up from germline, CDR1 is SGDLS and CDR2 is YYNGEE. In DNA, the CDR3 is TGTGCCAGCAGCGTAGAGGGGCCGGAAGCTTTCTTT. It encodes CASSVEGPEAFF. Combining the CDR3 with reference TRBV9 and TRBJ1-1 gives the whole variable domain DSGVTQTPKHLITATGQRVTLRCSPRSGDLSVYWYQQSLDQGLQFLIQYYNGEERAKGNILERFSAQQFPDLHSELNLSSLELGDSALYFCASSVEGPEAFFGQGTRLTVV.

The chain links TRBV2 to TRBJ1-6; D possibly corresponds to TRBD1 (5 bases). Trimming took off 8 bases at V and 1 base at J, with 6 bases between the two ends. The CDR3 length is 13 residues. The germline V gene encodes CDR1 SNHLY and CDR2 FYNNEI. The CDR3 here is CASRGSYNSPLHF. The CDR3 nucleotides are TGTGCCAGCCGGGGGTCCTATAATTCACCCCTCCACTTT.

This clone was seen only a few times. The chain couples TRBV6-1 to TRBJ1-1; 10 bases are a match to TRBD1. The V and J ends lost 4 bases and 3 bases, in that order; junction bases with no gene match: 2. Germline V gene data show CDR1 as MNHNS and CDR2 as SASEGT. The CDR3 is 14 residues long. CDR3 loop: CASSADRGDTEAFF. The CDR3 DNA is TGTGCCAGCAGTGCGGACAGGGGGGACACTGAAGCTTTCTTT.

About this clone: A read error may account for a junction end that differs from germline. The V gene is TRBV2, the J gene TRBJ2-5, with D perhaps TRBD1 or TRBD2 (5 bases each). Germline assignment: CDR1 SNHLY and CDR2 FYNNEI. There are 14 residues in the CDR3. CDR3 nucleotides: TGTGCCAGCGGTGAGGGGCACGGGAAAGAGACCCAGTACTTC. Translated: CASGEGHGKETQYF.

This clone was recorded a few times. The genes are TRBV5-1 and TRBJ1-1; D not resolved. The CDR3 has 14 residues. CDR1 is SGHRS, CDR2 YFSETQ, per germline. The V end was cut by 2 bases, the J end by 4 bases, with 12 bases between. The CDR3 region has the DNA TGCGCCAGCAGCTTCTCCAGCTGGGGCACTGAAGCTTTCTTT. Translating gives CASSFSSWGTEAFF.

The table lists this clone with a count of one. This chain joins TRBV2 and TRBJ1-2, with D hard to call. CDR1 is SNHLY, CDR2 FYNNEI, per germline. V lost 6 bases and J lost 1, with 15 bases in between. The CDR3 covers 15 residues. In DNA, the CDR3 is TGTGCCAGCAGGGAAAACCGTGAACTTAACTATGGCTACACCTTC. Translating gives CASRENRELNYGYTF.

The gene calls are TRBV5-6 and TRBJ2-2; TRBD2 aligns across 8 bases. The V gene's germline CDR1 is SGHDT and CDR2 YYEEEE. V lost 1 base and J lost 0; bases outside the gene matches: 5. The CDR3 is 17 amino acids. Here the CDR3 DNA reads TGTGCCAGCAGCTTGAGGACGGGGGGGCCGAACACCGGGGAGCTGTTTTTT. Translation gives CASSLRTGGPNTGELFF.

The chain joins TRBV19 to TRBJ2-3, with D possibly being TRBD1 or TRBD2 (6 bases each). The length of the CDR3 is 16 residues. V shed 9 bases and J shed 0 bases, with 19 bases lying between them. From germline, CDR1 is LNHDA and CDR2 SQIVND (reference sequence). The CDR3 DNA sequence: TGTGCCAGCTCACCCCGGGGGCAGCTTAGCACAGATACGCAGTATTTT. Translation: CASSPRGQLSTDTQYF.

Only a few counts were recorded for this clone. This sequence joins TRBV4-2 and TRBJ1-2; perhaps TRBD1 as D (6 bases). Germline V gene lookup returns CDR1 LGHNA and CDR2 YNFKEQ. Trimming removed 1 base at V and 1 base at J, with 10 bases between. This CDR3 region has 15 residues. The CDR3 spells CASSQARTVNYGYTF. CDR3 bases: TGTGCCAGCAGCCAAGCTCGGACAGTTAACTATGGCTACACCTTC.

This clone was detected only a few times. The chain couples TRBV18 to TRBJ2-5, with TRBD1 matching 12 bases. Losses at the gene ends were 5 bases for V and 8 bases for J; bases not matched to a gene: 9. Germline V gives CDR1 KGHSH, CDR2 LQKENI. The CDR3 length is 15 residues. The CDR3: CASSSPGQGARTQYF. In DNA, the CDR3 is TGTGCCAGCTCATCCCCGGGACAGGGGGCTCGAACCCAGTACTTC.

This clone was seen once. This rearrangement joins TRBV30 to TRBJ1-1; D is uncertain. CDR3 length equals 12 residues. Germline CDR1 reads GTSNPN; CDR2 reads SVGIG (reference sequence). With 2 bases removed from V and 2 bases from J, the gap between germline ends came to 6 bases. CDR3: CAWSRRNTEAFF. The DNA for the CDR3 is TGTGCCTGGAGTCGAAGAAACACTGAAGCTTTCTTT.

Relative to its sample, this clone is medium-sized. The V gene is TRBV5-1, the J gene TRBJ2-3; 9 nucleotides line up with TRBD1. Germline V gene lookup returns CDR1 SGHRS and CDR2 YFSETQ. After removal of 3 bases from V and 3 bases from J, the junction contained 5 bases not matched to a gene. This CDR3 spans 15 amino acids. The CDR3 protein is CASSYGTGSTDTQYF. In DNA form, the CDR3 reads TGCGCCAGCAGCTACGGGACAGGGAGTACAGATACGCAGTATTTT.

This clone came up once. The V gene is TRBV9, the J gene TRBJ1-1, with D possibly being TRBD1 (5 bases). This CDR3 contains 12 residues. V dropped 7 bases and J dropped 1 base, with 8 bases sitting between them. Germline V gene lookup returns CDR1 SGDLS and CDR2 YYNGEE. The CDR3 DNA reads TGTGCCAGCGGGACCGGGAACACTGAAGCTTTCTTT. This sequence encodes CASGTGNTEAFF.

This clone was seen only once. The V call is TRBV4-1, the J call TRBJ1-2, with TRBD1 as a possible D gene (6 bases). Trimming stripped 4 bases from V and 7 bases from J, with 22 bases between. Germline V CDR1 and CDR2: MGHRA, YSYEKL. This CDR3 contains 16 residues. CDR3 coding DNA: TGCGCCAGCAGCCGACCAGGAGGACACTTACAGGGTGGCTACACCTTC. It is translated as CASSRPGGHLQGGYTF.

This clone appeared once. The CDR3 here is CASSQELHRAISFYEQYF. The CDR3 DNA sequence: TGCGCCAGCAGCCAAGAACTCCACAGGGCCATTTCCTTCTACGAGCAGTACTTC. J is TRBJ2-7 and V is TRBV4-3, with D perhaps matching TRBD1 (6 bases). The germline CDR1 and CDR2 sequences are LGHNA and YSLEER. Trimming pared 0 bases from V and 3 bases from J, leaving 21 bases between. The CDR3 consists of 18 residues.

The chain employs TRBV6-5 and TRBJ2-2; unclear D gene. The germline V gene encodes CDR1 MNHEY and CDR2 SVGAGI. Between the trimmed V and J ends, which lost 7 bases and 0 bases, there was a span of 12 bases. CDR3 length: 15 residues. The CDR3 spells CASIKYTTNTGELFF. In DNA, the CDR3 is TGTGCCAGCATTAAATACACCACGAACACCGGGGAGCTGTTTTTT.

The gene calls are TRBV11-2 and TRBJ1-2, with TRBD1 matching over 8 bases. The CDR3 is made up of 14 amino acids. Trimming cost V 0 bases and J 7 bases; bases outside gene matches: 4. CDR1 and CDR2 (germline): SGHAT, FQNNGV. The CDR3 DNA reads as TGTGCCAGCAGCTTAGAGGCAGGGACAGGTGGCTACACCTTC. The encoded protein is CASSLEAGTGGYTF.

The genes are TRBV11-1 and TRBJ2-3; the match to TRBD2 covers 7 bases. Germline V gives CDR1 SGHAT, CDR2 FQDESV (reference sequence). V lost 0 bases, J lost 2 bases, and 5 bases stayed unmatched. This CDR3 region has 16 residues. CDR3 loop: CASSLAVSGITDTQYF. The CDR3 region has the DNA TGTGCCAGCAGCTTAGCCGTGAGCGGGATCACAGATACGCAGTATTTT.

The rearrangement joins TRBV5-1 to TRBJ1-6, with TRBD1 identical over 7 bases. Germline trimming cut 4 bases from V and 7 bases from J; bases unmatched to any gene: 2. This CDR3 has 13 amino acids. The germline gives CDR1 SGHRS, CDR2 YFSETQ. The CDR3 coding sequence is TGCGCCAGCAGCATGGGACAGAATTCACCCCTCCACTTT. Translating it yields CASSMGQNSPLHF.

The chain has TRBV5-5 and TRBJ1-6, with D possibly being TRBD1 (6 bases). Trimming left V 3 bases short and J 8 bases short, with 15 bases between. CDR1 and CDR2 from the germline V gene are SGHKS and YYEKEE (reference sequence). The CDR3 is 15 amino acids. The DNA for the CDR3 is TGTGCCAGCAGCTGGGGGGGCAGGGGATATTCACCCCTCCACTTT. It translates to CASSWGGRGYSPLHF.

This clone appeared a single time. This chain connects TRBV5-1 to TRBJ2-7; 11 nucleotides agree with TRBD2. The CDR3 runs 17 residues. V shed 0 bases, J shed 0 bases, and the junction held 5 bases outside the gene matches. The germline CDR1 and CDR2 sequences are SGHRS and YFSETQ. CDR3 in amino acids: CASSLGASGGLSYEQYF. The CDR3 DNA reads TGCGCCAGCAGCTTGGGCGCTAGCGGGGGGCTCTCCTACGAGCAGTACTTC.